This T cell receptor (beta chain) was captured in a study of cytomegalovirus exposure and HLA in healthy donors (dated by TCRdb to 2016 to 2017). Describing the broader study: According to an earlier analysis of 550 to 700 of the donors, some 180 million T cells yielded 90 million to 140 million unique TCR beta sequences and 250 to 350 Gb of sequence data. All discovery cohort repertoires had been generated on a single sequencing platform. Donor age, sex, ethnicity and CMV serostatus were compiled together with the repertoire data. The study combined high-throughput TCR immunosequencing, statistical association of individual TCRs with disease status, and machine learning to predict cytomegalovirus infection status. To decide whether each TCR beta V gene segment behaved as functional or pseudogenic, an earlier analysis of several hundred of the donors relied on high-throughput TCR beta sequencing. Among the roughly 380 genotyped donors, around 81% belonged to the genetic ancestry cluster associated with self-reported Caucasian donors. About five DR-DQ haplotypes were handled as single units for association and clustering because linkage in the cohort was strong. A later analysis re-analyzed previously published TCR beta repertoires from about 730 donors and added high-resolution HLA genotyping to study TCR occurrence patterns. A separate validation cohort of some 130 different subjects was used in addition to the roughly 640-subject first cohort. On average, roughly 250,000 unique TCR beta nucleotide sequences were sequenced per donor among 350 to 400 genotyped donors of the cohort, with about 19% of those sequences being non-productive. Class I and class II HLA loci were covered by the typing at four-digit resolution. The number of typed donors differed by locus: 629-630 for A, B, C, DRB1 and DQB1; 522 for DQA1; approximately 610 for DPA1; and 450 to 480 for DPB1. A later genetic analysis used genome-wide SNP genotypes for about 65% of the 666 donors, treating that subset as a discovery cohort. Rather than using new phenotypic data, the later analysis identified candidate immune exposures from TCR beta sequences and from how often those sequences occurred across donors. The study aimed to test whether cataloging public T cell receptors could reveal signatures of past pathogen exposure. Roughly 300 gigabases of sequencing data and approximately 84 million unique TCR sequences were included in an early release covering about 620 HLA-typed donors. The study profiled the T cell repertoires of around 700 subjects by immunosequencing and related them to cytomegalovirus serostatus.

The cohort was made up of 666 healthy bone marrow donors. At the time of sampling, every cohort member was nominally healthy, though immune exposures that went unrecorded were likely present. The donor was CMV seropositive and was included in the group of 250 to 300 seropositive cohort members. Each donor provided a peripheral blood sample, and peripheral blood mononuclear cells were used for TCR beta sequencing. The Qiagen DNeasy Blood Extraction Kit was used to extract genomic DNA from the blood cell samples. Receptors were amplified or captured by the immunoSEQ multiplex PCR assay. For the multiplex PCR, a mixture combining 60 forward primers for TCR Vbeta segments and 13 reverse primers for TCR Jbeta segments was used. Amplification of the CDR3 region of rearranged TCR beta genes was performed with a multiplex PCR assay on genomic DNA. Amplified TCR beta libraries were sequenced as 87-base-pair reads on the Illumina HiSeq System. Concerning the study's data processing: Across the 670 or so repertoires, a later analysis counted 75 million to 90 million unique TCR beta chains, roughly 11 million of which were shared by at least two donors. To remove PCR and sequencing errors, raw reads were error-corrected and collapsed into unique sequences using a nearest-neighbor algorithm that merged closely related sequences. To assign V, D and J gene segments, CDR3 sequences were aligned to IMGT reference sequences. For a sequence to be retained, a match of at least six nucleotides to both a V gene segment and a J gene segment was required. A rearrangement was called productive if the CDR3 had no stop codons and remained in frame with V and J, and every other rearrangement was called non-productive. Following IMGT convention, CDR3 was defined as the stretch from the second conserved V-encoded cysteine to the conserved J-encoded phenylalanine. Sequences without an unambiguous match to a single V gene segment were excluded from the earlier analysis of several hundred of the donors. An earlier analysis of 587 of the donors called V segments functional above 56.7% productive rearrangements and segregating when the between-donor standard deviation exceeded 5%. To diagnose cytomegalovirus status from the catalog of TCR beta chain sequences, a statistical classification framework was built. In a later analysis, TCR nucleotide sequences were compared against IMGT/GENE-DB human TR gene sequences so that V and J genes could be assigned. In a later analysis, CDR3 sequences and most-parsimonious VDJ recombination scenarios were assigned using the TCRdist pipeline. A later analysis defined each TCR beta chain by its CDR3 amino acid sequence plus V-gene family, and excluded reads lacking a unique V-gene family. As a way to deal with suspected cross-contamination and a sequencing artifact, a later analysis dropped 592 nucleotide sequences that were highly shared and had low generation probability. In a later analysis, a clonal expansion index was calculated for each public chain from normalized within-repertoire ranks of inferred template counts. Generation probabilities in a later analysis came from a VDJ recombination model fitted to out-of-frame rearrangements, and those results were checked against IGoR. In a later analysis, hypergeometric tests were used to score TCR-TCR, TCR-HLA and TCR-CMV co-occurrence, with a repertoire-size bias correction applied to TCR pairs. In a later analysis, false discovery rates were estimated by permuting HLA or CMV assignments 20 times. In a later analysis, co-occurring TCRs were grouped using DBSCAN, and TCRdist sequence similarity was added for clustering within HLA-allele-positive subsets. Repertoires with fewer than 30,000 or more than 120,000 public chains were left out of co-occurrence clustering, as were a handful of repertoires with anomalous nucleotide sharing. This is the immuneACCESS table as TCRdb keeps it, with only in-frame sequences that have V and J called. A part of the clones is gone; compared with another copy, unresolved V genes explain less than half, and the rest is unexplained. The V and J calls and clone size are taken from that table; D and trimming were inferred from the DNA. In all, the sample holds over 150,000 clones, and roughly 80% of those were seen once. Jointly, the top ten make up more than 2% of the sample.

The germline V gene supplies CDR1 MGHRA and CDR2 YSYEKL. Including the terminal cysteine and phenylalanine, the CDR3 comprises 14 residues. Here the CDR3 DNA is all that survives: 42 bases in frame from base 1. V is cut by 0 bases and J by 2 bases, and the space between the germline ends is 8 bases. Concerning this clone itself: Its target antigen remains unknown. It has no much larger one-base neighbor in the sample; base qualities were not kept.

Results and caveats for the whole study, not just this receptor: Cytomegalovirus status was reported to be diagnosed by the classifier with high specificity and sensitivity in both the original and validation cohorts. A further reported finding was that TCR beta sequences accurately predicted the HLA-A and HLA-B alleles for most subjects in the first cohort. Most CMV-associated TCR beta chains appeared to be HLA-restricted in a later analysis, and the HLA associations seemed to be driven largely by CMV exposure. In vitro tests confirmed that a few of the cytomegalovirus-associated TCR beta chains recognize cytomegalovirus antigens. Most TCR sequences were observed very rarely across donors, whereas some public TCRs were present in many individuals. Immune exposure information for the cohort was limited to CMV serostatus. Because HLA typing was unavailable for some donors at each locus, only the typed subset was used in association tests. Some IMGT-functional V segments, including TRBV6-2 and TRBV6-3, could not be told apart with the 87-base-pair reads, so those segments were excluded. An association between a missense DCLRE1C variant and V-gene and J-gene trimming of TCR beta chains was found in a later genetic analysis and replicated in an independent cohort. In this cohort, only TCR beta chains were sequenced, and detectable features were limited by the absence of alpha or paired-chain data. A later analysis reported that several top co-occurrence clusters appeared linked to parvovirus B19, influenza, CMV and Epstein-Barr virus. When HLA alleles, especially DR and DQ, strongly co-occurred, attributing TCR associations to individual alleles was difficult. Linkage disequilibrium might explain the correlated functional status among segregating V segments, but an unknown experimental factor could not be excluded. The authors suggested that the approach could potentially be generalized to other disease states and immunological phenotypes. Specific HLA alleles were associated with more than 15,000 TCR beta sequences at a false discovery rate of 0.05 in a later analysis. Because counts were too low, under 20 rarely observed V segments, including chromosome 9 orphons, were left out of the earlier analysis of 587 of the donors. According to a later analysis, TCR association rates differed among HLA loci, with DRB1 alleles showing the most associated TCRs and HLA-C alleles showing the fewest. The sequencing pipeline was judged likely to have produced a cluster of highly shared sequence variants as a technical artifact. In an earlier analysis of about 550 of the donors, most TCR beta V segments were observed in productive rearrangements about 87% or about 30% of the time, broadly matching IMGT annotations. Compared with the approximately 700-donor mean, donors in an Asian-associated ancestry cluster had fewer N-insertions in productive TCRs, according to a later genetic analysis. A later analysis found that HLA-associated TCR beta chains were more clonally expanded and had lower generation probabilities than equally common non-associated chains. The study listed 150 to 200 TCR beta chains as associated with cytomegalovirus. Presence/absence analyses assumed roughly uniform sequencing depth across donors, an assumption that may not hold.

The chain was built from TRBV4-1 and TRBJ2-7; a tentative D call is TRBD1 (6 bases match). This TCR was recovered from a man aged 45-60 years in good health and CMV-seropositive. Source material: PBMCs. This receptor has the CDR3 CASSQDGQTYEQYF. The bases read TGCGCCAGCAGCCAAGATGGACAGACCTACGAGCAGTACTTC.